This T cell receptor (beta chain) was sequenced during a study of cytomegalovirus exposure and HLA in healthy donors. Worth noting for this clone: Its antigen is as yet unknown.

V was shortened by 2 bases and J by 5 bases, with 16 bases between the two germline ends. Germline values: CDR1 LNHNV, CDR2 YYDKDF (reference sequence). This CDR3 has 16 residues. The study, taken as a whole, reports: The majority of CMV-associated TCR beta chains were reported as apparently HLA-restricted in a later analysis. Sequencing likely produced, as an artifact, a cluster of highly shared sequence variants. Only CMV serostatus was available as immune exposure information.

With 60 Vbeta and 13 Jbeta primers, the PCR was carried out. Here immunoSEQ multiplex PCR was the method, and the copy in TCRdb shows in-frame clones only, minus some. The top ten clones hold around 5.4% of a sample with 74,000 or so clones, 78% of them seen once. V usage is TRBV15 and J usage is TRBJ2-1; D is uncertain. The receptor was isolated from a male donor in good health and CMV-seropositive. The sequenced material came from PBMCs. CDR3: CATSRSSAPGHNEQFF. Written as DNA, the CDR3 is TGTGCCACCAGCAGATCTTCAGCGCCCGGCCACAATGAGCAGTTCTTC.